This T cell receptor (beta chain) was observed in a study of human T cells and chemical hapten exposure. Overall study: Patients were mainly female, each with alopecia areata, totalis or universalis. Study observations and caveats: More PT1 expanded TCRs went with higher patch test scores.

In the case of this clonotype: The antigen remains undetermined.

CDR1 SGHAT and CDR2 FQDESV come from the germline V gene (reference sequence). The CDR3 totals 14 residues. The trim removed 2 bases at V and 7 bases at J, leaving 5 bases unmatched. Time point defined: patch test 3, about 24 weeks after DPC sensitization. Treatment defined: therapeutic diphenylcyclopropenone sensitization with weekly scalp DPC. Every patch test was put on after a blood sample was taken. It was from unfractionated whole blood that total RNA was extracted. Via MiXCR, TCRdb re-called the RACE reads, giving one row per CDR3 protein. The data hold about 170,000 distinct CDR3 sequences, with 25% to 35% observed a single time.

This receptor was obtained from a woman between 18 and 29 years old with alopecia areata. Some clones in this sample may be carry-over from other donors' samples. Sequencing used whole blood, obtained in connection with sensitization to the hapten diphenylcyclopropenone (DPC). The rearrangement joins TRBV11-1 to TRBJ2-7, with 10 bases lining up with TRBD2. The CDR3: CASSLTSGMSEQYF. CDR3 DNA: TGTGCCAGCAGCTTAACTAGCGGGATGAGTGAGCAGTACTTC.